This T cell receptor beta chain was recorded in a study of T cells in Graves' hyperthyroidism and ophthalmopathy. The CDR3 loop spans 11 amino acids. In germline, CDR1 is KGHSH, CDR2 LQKENI. Trimming took 3 bases from V and 10 from J, leaving 7 bases between them. This clonotype occurred a few times. TCR beta CDR3 regions were amplified from RNA transcripts. First-round RT-PCR with HTBI primers amplified the TCR CDR3 region. TCRdb reprocessed the multiplex PCR reads via MiXCR and lists one record per CDR3 protein. Among about 600,000 distinct CDR3 sequences, around 15% were seen once, and the ten largest hold 12%.

The sequenced material came from blood. The sequence derives from a woman aged 45-60 years with Graves' ophthalmopathy. V gene TRBV18 combines with J gene TRBJ2-1; no firm D call. The CDR3 sequence is CASSPEQEQFF. CDR3 nucleotides: TGTGCCAGCTCACCCGAACAGGAGCAGTTCTTC. The complete variable domain, with remaining parts taken from reference TRBV18 and TRBJ2-1, reads NAGVMQNPRHLVRRRGQEARLRCSPMKGHSHVYWYRQLPEEGLKFMVYLQKENIIDESGMPKERFSAEFPKEGPSILRIQQVVRGDSAAYFCASSPEQEQFFGPGTRLTVL.